Following are 22 T cell receptor beta chains from one sample sequenced in a study of blood T cell repertoires in COVID-19. Here immunoSEQ multiplex PCR was the method, and the copy in TCRdb shows in-frame clones only, minus some. The data show about 240,000 clones, 83% seen once. The specimen was PBMCs or T cells enriched from blood (not recorded which). The receptor source for this set is a woman between 40 and 50 years old who had been exposed to COVID-19.

In its sample, this clone was seen a few times. The V call is TRBV3-1 (or the pseudogene TRBV3-2), the J call TRBJ2-5; tentatively, D is TRBD2 (6 bases). This CDR3 is 15 amino acids long. Trimming took off 1 base at V and 5 bases at J, with 14 bases between the two ends. Germline V gene lookup returns CDR1 LGHDT and CDR2 YNNKEL (reference sequence). For the CDR3, the DNA is TGTGCCAGCAGCCAAGGAGACGGGGGATGGGAGACCCAGTACTTC. This gives the protein CASSQGDGGWETQYF.

The chain employs TRBV6-5 and TRBJ2-2; 10 bases line up with TRBD1. In germline, CDR1 is MNHEY, CDR2 SVGAGI. This CDR3 has 14 residues. The J segment lost 2 bases and the V segment lost 8 bases, leaving 2 bases of the junction unmatched. CDR3 sequence reads: CASWDRGNTGELFF. The DNA for the CDR3 is TGTGCCAGCTGGGACAGGGGCAACACCGGGGAGCTGTTTTTT.

This clone was recorded a few times. The rearrangement uses TRBV13 and TRBJ1-6, with 7 bases aligning to TRBD1. The germline V gene encodes CDR1 PRHDT and CDR2 FYEKMQ (reference sequence). Trimming at V came to 5 bases and at J to 9 bases, leaving 16 bases not matched to a gene. The CDR3 runs 17 residues. The CDR3 region has the DNA TGTGCCAGCAGCGTGACTTATACCCAGGGGGTAACTTCACCCCTCCACTTT. The encoded protein is CASSVTYTQGVTSPLHF.

The chain couples TRBV10-3 to TRBJ2-7; TRBD2 matches at 8 bases. V was pared by 11 bases and J by 4 bases, with 10 bases of the junction left unmatched. The germline gives CDR1 ENHRY, CDR2 SYGVKD. The CDR3 sequence is 13 residues long. CDR3 sequence reads: CASGRGRGYEQYF. The CDR3 nucleotides are TGTGCCTCCGGGAGGGGCAGGGGTTACGAGCAGTACTTC.

In its sample, this clone was seen a few times. One end of the junction varies from germline; a read error may be responsible. The rearrangement links TRBV7-7 to TRBJ1-2, with 7 bases fitting TRBD1. CDR3 size: 15 residues. Germline CDR1 is SSHAT and CDR2 is FNYEAQ (reference sequence). The CDR3 spells CASSPQVGGYGGYTF. Written as DNA, the CDR3 is TGTGCTAGCAGCCCCCAGGTAGGGGGCTACGGAGGCTACACCTTC. Combining the CDR3 with reference TRBV7-7 and TRBJ1-2 gives the whole variable domain GAGVSQSPRYKVTKRGQDVTLRCDPISSHATLYWYQQALGQGPEFLTYFNYEAQPDKSGLPSDRFSAERPEGSISTLTIQRTEQRDSAMYRCASSPQVGGYGGYTFGSGTRLTVV.

The rearrangement links TRBV6-2 or TRBV6-3 to TRBJ2-1, with D possibly TRBD2 on 6 matching bases. Between the trimmed V and J ends, which lost 4 bases and 4 bases, there was a span of 14 bases. This CDR3 has 15 amino acids. Germline V CDR1 and CDR2: MNHEY, SVGEGT. CDR3 coding DNA: TGTGCCAGCAGTTCTTGGGACGGGACTTACAATGAGCAGTTCTTC. This encodes CASSSWDGTYNEQFF.

As DNA, the CDR3 is TGTGCCAGCAGCCCCGGGCGACAGGGGTTAAGGTACTTC. Its translation is CASSPGRQGLRYF. The chain recombines TRBV6-5 with TRBJ2-7; 8 positions match TRBD1. J lost 12 bases, V lost 6 bases, and 13 bases had no gene match. Germline lookup yields CDR1 MNHEY and CDR2 SVGAGI. This CDR3 has 13 amino acids.

The chain joins TRBV7-8 to TRBJ1-3, with a weak D call TRBD1 (5 bases). Trimming removed 5 bases at V and 4 bases at J, with 24 bases between. The V gene's germline CDR1 is SGHVS and CDR2 FQNEAQ. The CDR3 runs to 18 residues. CDR3 loop: CASSNSAGQGVYGNTIYF. For the CDR3, the DNA is TGTGCCAGCAGCAATTCCGCGGGGCAAGGGGTTTACGGAAACACCATATATTTT. The full variable domain, completed using reference TRBV7-8 and TRBJ1-3, is GAGVSQSPRYKVAKRGQDVALRCDPISGHVSLFWYQQALGQGPEFLTYFQNEAQLDKSGLPSDRFFAERPEGSVSTLKIQRTQQEDSAVYLCASSNSAGQGVYGNTIYFGEGSWLTVV.

The V call is TRBV29-1, the J call TRBJ1-5; D is ambiguous. Germline CDR1 and CDR2: SQVTM and ANQGSEA. There are 13 residues in the CDR3. With 2 bases removed from V and 7 bases from J, the gap between germline ends came to 12 bases. CDR3 coding DNA: TGCAGCGTTGAATTCCCGGGGAGCCAGCCCCAGCATTTT. Its protein product is CSVEFPGSQPQHF.

This sequence joins TRBV5-1 and TRBJ1-4; possibly TRBD1 for D (6 bases). V was shortened by 0 bases and J by 8 bases, with 11 bases between the two germline ends. This CDR3 region has 14 residues. Germline assignment: CDR1 SGHRS and CDR2 YFSETQ. CDR3 loop: CASSLEQGTEKLFF. Here the CDR3 DNA reads TGCGCCAGCAGCTTGGAACAGGGAACCGAAAAACTGTTTTTT.

CDR3 region: CASSLGVQGYNNSPLHF. CDR3 bases: TGCGCCAGCAGCTTGGGGGTCCAGGGCTACAATAATTCACCCCTCCACTTT. The chain combines TRBV5-1 with TRBJ1-6, with D tentatively TRBD1 (5 bases). The CDR3 sequence is 17 residues long. Germline V gene data show CDR1 as SGHRS and CDR2 as YFSETQ. Trimming cost V 0 bases and J 5 bases, with 15 bases left between them.

This chain uses TRBV6-2 or TRBV6-3 with TRBJ1-5; possibly TRBD1 for D (5 bases). The CDR3 has 15 amino acids. CDR1 MNHEY and CDR2 SVGEGT come from the germline V gene. Trimming pared 3 bases from V and 0 bases from J, leaving 9 bases between. The CDR3 protein is CASSYWGDSNQPQHF. The CDR3 nucleotides are TGTGCCAGCAGTTATTGGGGGGATAGCAATCAGCCCCAGCATTTT.

J is TRBJ1-1 and V is TRBV18, with 8 bases fitting TRBD1. The CDR3 has 16 amino acids. Germline-derived CDR1 and CDR2 are KGHSH and LQKENI. V was clipped by 2 bases and J by 4 bases; unmatched bases: 9. CDR3: CASSPGTGGGGTEAFF. The CDR3 region has the DNA TGTGCCAGCTCACCAGGTACAGGGGGAGGTGGCACTGAAGCTTTCTTT.

The rearrangement joins TRBV28 to TRBJ2-5, with TRBD1 matching over 7 bases. Trimming took 5 bases from V and 2 from J; bases not matched to a gene: 11. The CDR3 has 16 residues. CDR1 is MDHEN and CDR2 is SYDVKM in the germline V gene. The CDR3 spells CASSPHRGLYQETQYF. The CDR3 DNA reads TGTGCCAGCAGTCCCCACAGGGGCCTATATCAAGAGACCCAGTACTTC.

The chain links TRBV5-8 to TRBJ1-4; 8 bases map to TRBD1. This CDR3 spans 15 amino acids. Germline assignment: CDR1 SGHTS and CDR2 YDEGEE. V was clipped by 3 bases and J by 5 bases; unmatched bases: 6. CDR3 residues: CASSSETGGNEKLFF. In nucleotides, the CDR3 is TGTGCCAGCAGCTCGGAAACAGGGGGGAATGAAAAACTGTTTTTT.

V gene TRBV15 combines with J gene TRBJ1-1; possibly TRBD1 for D (6 bases). Per germline, CDR1 LNHNV and CDR2 YYDKDF (reference sequence). Trimming stripped 4 bases from V and 4 bases from J, with 13 bases between. The CDR3 is made up of 14 amino acids. The CDR3 loop is CATSTRGGATEAFF. The CDR3 coding sequence is TGTGCCACCAGCACGCGAGGGGGGGCCACTGAAGCTTTCTTT. Looking up the rest from reference TRBV15 and TRBJ1-1 gives the full variable domain: DAMVIQNPRYQVTQFGKPVTLSCSQTLNHNVMYWYQQKSSQAPKLLFHYYDKDFNNEADTPDNFQSRRPNTSFCFLDIRSPGLGDTAMYLCATSTRGGATEAFFGQGTRLTVV.

The chain carries TRBV7-2 and TRBJ2-5, with D possibly being TRBD2 (6 bases). V was clipped by 1 base and J by 4 bases, with 10 bases between them. Germline CDR1 reads SGHTA; CDR2 reads FQGNSA. The CDR3 has 14 residues. In nucleotides, the CDR3 is TGTGCCAGCAGCTTAGAGGAGGGGCGAGAGACCCAGTACTTC. It codes for CASSLEEGRETQYF.

The DNA of the CDR3 is TGTGCCAGCAGCGTAGCCGGGACAGGGGGTACCTATGGCTACACCTTC. It encodes CASSVAGTGGTYGYTF. J is TRBJ1-2 and V is TRBV9, with 11 nucleotides matching TRBD1. V dropped 0 bases and J dropped 4; count of bases not matched to a gene: 5. CDR1 SGDLS and CDR2 YYNGEE come from the germline V gene. The CDR3 has 16 residues. The complete variable domain, with remaining parts taken from reference TRBV9 and TRBJ1-2, reads DSGVTQTPKHLITATGQRVTLRCSPRSGDLSVYWYQQSLDQGLQFLIQYYNGEERAKGNILERFSAQQFPDLHSELNLSSLELGDSALYFCASSVAGTGGTYGYTFGSGTRLTVV.

J is TRBJ2-3 and V is TRBV10-3; D gene ambiguous. Trimming cost V 4 bases and J 0 bases, with 17 bases left between them. Per germline, CDR1 ENHRY and CDR2 SYGVKD. This CDR3 is 17 amino acids long. CDR3 loop: CAISGGSGSASTDTQYF. The CDR3 DNA reads TGTGCCATCAGTGGCGGAAGTGGGTCGGCGAGCACAGATACGCAGTATTTT.

The chain is built from TRBV27 and TRBJ1-1; TRBD1 matches at 9 bases. Germline V lookup: CDR1 MNHEY, CDR2 SMNVEV (reference sequence). The CDR3 length is 13 residues. J gave up 7 bases and V 6 bases, and 6 bases lay outside the gene matches. This CDR3 is CASRFGTGLEAFF. The CDR3 DNA is TGTGCCAGCAGATTCGGGACAGGGCTTGAAGCTTTCTTT.

V is TRBV4-1 and J is TRBJ1-4, with TRBD1 identical over 7 bases. The CDR3 extends over 16 amino acids. Germline V gene data show CDR1 as MGHRA and CDR2 as YSYEKL. The ends lost 3 bases at V and 5 bases at J; junction bases unmatched: 9. DNA for the CDR3: TGCGCCAGCAGCCAGGAACCGGGACAGACAAATGAAAAACTGTTTTTT. Protein sequence: CASSQEPGQTNEKLFF.

This chain joins TRBV5-1 and TRBJ2-7, with 8 bases identical to TRBD1. Losses at the gene ends were 7 bases for V and 6 bases for J; bases not matched to a gene: 15. The germline gives CDR1 SGHRS, CDR2 YFSETQ. This CDR3 region has 15 residues. This CDR3 reads CASRARGQGAGEQYF. For the CDR3, the DNA is TGCGCCAGCCGGGCGAGGGGGCAGGGGGCGGGCGAGCAGTACTTC.